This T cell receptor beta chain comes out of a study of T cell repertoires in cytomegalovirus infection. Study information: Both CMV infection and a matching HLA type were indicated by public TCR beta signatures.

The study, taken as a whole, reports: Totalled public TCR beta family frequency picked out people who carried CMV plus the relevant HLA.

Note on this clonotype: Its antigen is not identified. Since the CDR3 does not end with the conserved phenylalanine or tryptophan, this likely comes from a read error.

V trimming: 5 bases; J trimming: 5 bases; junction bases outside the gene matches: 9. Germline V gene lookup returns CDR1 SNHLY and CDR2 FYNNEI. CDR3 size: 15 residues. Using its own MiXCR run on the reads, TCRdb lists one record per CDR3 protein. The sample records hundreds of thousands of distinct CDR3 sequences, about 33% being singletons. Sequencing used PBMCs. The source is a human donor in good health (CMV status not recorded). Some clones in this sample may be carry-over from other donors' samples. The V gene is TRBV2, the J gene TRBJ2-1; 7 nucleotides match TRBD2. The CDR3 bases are TGTGCCAGCAGTCCCCGATCCGGGACTAACAATGAGCAGTTCTTA. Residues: CASSPRSGTNNEQFL.